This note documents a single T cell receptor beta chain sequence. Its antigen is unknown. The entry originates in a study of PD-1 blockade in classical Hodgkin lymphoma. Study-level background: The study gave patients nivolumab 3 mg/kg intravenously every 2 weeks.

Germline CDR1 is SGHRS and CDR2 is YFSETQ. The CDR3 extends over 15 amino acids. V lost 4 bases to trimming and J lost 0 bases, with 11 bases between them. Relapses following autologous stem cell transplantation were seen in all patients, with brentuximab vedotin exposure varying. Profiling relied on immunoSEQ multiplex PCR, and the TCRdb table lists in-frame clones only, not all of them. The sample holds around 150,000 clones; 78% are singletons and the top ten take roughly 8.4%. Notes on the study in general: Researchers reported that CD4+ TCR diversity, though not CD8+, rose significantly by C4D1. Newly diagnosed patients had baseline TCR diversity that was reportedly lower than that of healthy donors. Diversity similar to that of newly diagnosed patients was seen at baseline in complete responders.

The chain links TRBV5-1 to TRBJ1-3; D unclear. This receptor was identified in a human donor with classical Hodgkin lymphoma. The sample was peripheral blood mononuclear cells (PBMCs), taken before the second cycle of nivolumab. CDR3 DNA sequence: TGCGCCAGCAGCATCACCGGGATCTCTGGAAACACCATATATTTT. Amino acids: CASSITGISGNTIYF.